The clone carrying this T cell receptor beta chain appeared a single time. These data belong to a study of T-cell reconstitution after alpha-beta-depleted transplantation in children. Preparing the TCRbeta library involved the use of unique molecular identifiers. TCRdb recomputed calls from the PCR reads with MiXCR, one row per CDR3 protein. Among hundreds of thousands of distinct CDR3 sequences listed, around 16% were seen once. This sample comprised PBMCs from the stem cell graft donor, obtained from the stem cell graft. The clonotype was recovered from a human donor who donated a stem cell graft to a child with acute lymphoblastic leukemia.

In nucleotides, the CDR3 is TGTGCCAGCTCACCACCGATGAGGGTATACAGGGCTGAAGCTTTCTTT. Encoded protein: CASSPPMRVYRAEAFF. V usage is TRBV18 and J usage is TRBJ1-1; the D gene is possibly TRBD1 (6 bases). Deletions cut 0 bases from V and 6 bases from J, with 17 bases between. The CDR3 is made up of 16 amino acids. Germline V lookup: CDR1 KGHSH, CDR2 LQKENI.